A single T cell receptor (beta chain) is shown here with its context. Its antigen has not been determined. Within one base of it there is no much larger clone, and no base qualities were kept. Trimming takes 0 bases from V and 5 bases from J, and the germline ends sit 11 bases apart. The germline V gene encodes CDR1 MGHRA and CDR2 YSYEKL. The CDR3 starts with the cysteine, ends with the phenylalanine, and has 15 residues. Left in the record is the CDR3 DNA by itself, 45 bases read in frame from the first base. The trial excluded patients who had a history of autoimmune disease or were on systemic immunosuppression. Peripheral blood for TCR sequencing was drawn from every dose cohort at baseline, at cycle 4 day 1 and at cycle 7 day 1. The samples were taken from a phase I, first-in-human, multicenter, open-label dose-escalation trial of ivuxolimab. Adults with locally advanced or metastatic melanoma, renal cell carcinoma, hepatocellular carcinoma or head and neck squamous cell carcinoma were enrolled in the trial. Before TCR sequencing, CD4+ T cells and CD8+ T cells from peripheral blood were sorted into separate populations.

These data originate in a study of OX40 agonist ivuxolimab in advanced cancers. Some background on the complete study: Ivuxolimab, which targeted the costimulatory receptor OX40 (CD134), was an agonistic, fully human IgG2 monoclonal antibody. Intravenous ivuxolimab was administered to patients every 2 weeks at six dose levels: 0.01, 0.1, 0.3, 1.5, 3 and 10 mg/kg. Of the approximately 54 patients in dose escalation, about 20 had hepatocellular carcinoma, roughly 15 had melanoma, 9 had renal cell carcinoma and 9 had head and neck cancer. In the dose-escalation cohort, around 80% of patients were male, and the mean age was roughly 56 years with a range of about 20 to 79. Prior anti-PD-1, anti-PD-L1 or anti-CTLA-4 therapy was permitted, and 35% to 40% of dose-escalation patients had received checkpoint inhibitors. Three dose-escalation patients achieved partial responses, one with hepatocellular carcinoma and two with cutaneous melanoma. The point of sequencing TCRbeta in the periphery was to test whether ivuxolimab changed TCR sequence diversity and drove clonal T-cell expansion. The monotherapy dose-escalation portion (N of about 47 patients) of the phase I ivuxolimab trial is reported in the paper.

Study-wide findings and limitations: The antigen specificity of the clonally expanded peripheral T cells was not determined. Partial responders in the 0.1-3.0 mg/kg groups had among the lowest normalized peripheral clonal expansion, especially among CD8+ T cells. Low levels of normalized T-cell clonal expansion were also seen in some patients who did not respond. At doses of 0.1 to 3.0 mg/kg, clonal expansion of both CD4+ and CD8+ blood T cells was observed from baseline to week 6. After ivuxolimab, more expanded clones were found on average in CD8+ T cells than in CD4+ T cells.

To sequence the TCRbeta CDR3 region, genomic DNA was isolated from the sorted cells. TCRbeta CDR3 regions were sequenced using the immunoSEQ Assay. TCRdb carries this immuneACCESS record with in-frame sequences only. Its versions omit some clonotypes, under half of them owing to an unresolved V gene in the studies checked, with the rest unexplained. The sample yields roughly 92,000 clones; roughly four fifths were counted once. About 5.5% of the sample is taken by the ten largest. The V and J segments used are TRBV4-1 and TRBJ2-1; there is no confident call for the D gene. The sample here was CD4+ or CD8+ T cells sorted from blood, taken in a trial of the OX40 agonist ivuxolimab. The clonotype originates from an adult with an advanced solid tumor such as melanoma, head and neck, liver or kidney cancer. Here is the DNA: TGCGCCAGCAGCCAAGACCCAGATGCAAACAATGAGCAGTTCTTC. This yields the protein CASSQDPDANNEQFF.